These 32 T cell receptor beta chains were all obtained from the same sample, sequenced in a study of response to subunit inactivated influenza vaccine (dated by TCRdb to about 2018). The library was generated by RT-PCR. For sequencing, an Illumina HiSeq 2500 was employed. TCRdb cleaned the public reads at Q25 with fastp, built clones with MiXCR and kept in-frame beta chains. Every distinct CDR3 protein forms one entry, paired with its most common genes and DNA. The sample table records more than 600,000 distinct CDR3 sequences; less than 20% of these occur just once. Approximately 11% of the sample rests with the top ten. This specimen consisted of PBMCs from blood, obtained 5 days after vaccination. These receptors were taken from a man over 45 who received an inactivated influenza vaccine. Donor details come from another sample of the same person, matched by shared clones.

The rearrangement joins TRBV7-9 to TRBJ2-5, with D possibly called TRBD1 or TRBD2 (5 bases each). There are 17 residues in the CDR3. Per the germline V gene, CDR1 is SEHNR and CDR2 is FQNEAQ (reference sequence). V dropped 4 bases and J dropped 2 bases, with 20 bases sitting between them. CDR3: CASSSTETGTVQETQYF. CDR3 DNA sequence: TGTGCCAGCAGCTCCACCGAAACCGGGACGGTGCAAGAGACCCAGTACTTC.

With regard to this clonotype: At one end the junction does not follow the germline gene, possibly because of a read error. The genes are TRBV20-1 and TRBJ2-7, with TRBD2 identical over 11 bases. Germline V gives CDR1 DFQATT, CDR2 SNEGSKA (reference sequence). CDR3 length: 14 residues. In nucleotides, the CDR3 is TGCACTGCTAGAAGCGGACTAGCGGGCTACGAGCAGTACTTC. Translated, it gives CTARSGLAGYEQYF.

This clonotype has a single count. The J gene is TRBJ2-7, the V gene TRBV6-2 or TRBV6-3; D perhaps matches TRBD1 (6 bases). Germline lookup yields CDR1 MNHEY and CDR2 SVGEGT. The CDR3 contains 15 residues. Trimming cost V 2 bases and J 2 bases, with 13 bases left between them. In nucleotides, the CDR3 is TGTGCCAGCAGTTACCAGGGGAATCCCCCCTACGAGCAGTACTTC. Translated: CASSYQGNPPYEQYF.

This chain uses TRBV15 with TRBJ1-5; D gene ambiguous. From germline, CDR1 is LNHNV and CDR2 YYDKDF (reference sequence). The CDR3 consists of 15 residues. V shed 2 bases and J shed 0 bases, with 8 bases lying between them. CDR3 sequence reads: CATSRQIDSNQPQHF. As DNA, the CDR3 is TGTGCCACCAGCAGACAGATCGATAGCAATCAGCCCCAGCATTTT.

In its sample, this clonotype was seen a few times. The V call is TRBV5-1, the J call TRBJ2-1; 13 nucleotides match TRBD2. V gave up 2 bases and J gave up 6 bases; unmatched junction bases: 2. The CDR3 runs 15 residues. CDR1 is SGHRS and CDR2 is YFSETQ in the germline V gene. CDR3 loop: CASSLRTSGGNEQFF. The CDR3 nucleotides read TGCGCCAGCAGCTTAAGGACTAGCGGGGGCAATGAGCAGTTCTTC.

The rearrangement links TRBV6-5 to TRBJ1-5; 12 bases fit TRBD1. Germline V gene data show CDR1 as MNHEY and CDR2 as SVGAGI. Trimming took 0 bases from V and 10 from J; bases not matched to a gene: 10. The CDR3 has 17 amino acids. CDR3 sequence (DNA): TGTGCCAGCAGTTACTCAAATCCCGGGACAGGGGGCAGACCCCAGCATTTT. This gives the protein CASSYSNPGTGGRPQHF.

The V and J genes are TRBV5-1 and TRBJ2-7, with 12 bases identical to TRBD1. Germline assignment: CDR1 SGHRS and CDR2 YFSETQ. Trimming cost V 0 bases and J 7 bases; bases outside gene matches: 5. The CDR3 has 15 residues. CDR3 DNA: TGCGCCAGCAGCTTGGTGGGACAGGGGGCTCAAGAGCAGTACTTC. This encodes CASSLVGQGAQEQYF.

The V gene is TRBV29-1, the J gene TRBJ2-7, with TRBD1 matching over 7 bases. CDR1 is SQVTM, CDR2 ANQGSEA, per germline. This CDR3 has 15 residues. With 0 bases clipped from V and 1 base from J, the junction kept 6 bases outside the gene matches. This CDR3 reads CSVEERGGASYEQYF. CDR3 nucleotide sequence: TGCAGCGTTGAAGAAAGAGGGGGCGCATCCTACGAGCAGTACTTC.

This clonotype was detected ten times or more. J is TRBJ2-6 and V is TRBV15; D perhaps matches TRBD1 (6 bases). This CDR3 contains 20 residues. In germline, CDR1 is LNHNV, CDR2 YYDKDF (reference sequence). V was shortened by 1 base and J by 0 bases, with 19 bases between the two germline ends. The CDR3 is CATSRGLNRDTLSGANVLTF. The CDR3 coding sequence is TGTGCCACCAGCAGAGGGTTAAACCGGGACACCCTCTCTGGGGCCAACGTCCTGACTTTC.

This clonotype occurred a few times. The chain has TRBV5-6 and TRBJ2-7, with D possibly being TRBD1 (7 bases). Germline CDR1 reads SGHDT; CDR2 reads YYEEEE. Trimming took 4 bases from V and 1 from J, leaving 15 bases between them. The CDR3 loop spans 15 amino acids. The CDR3, as DNA: TGTGCCAGCAGCCTCCCGGAGGGACAGTCCTACGAGCAGTACTTC. It specifies CASSLPEGQSYEQYF. Full variable domain (remainder filled in from reference TRBV5-6 and TRBJ2-7): DAGVTQSPTHLIKTRGQQVTLRCSPKSGHDTVSWYQQALGQGPQFIFQYYEEEERQRGNFPDRFSGHQFPNYSSELNVNALLLGDSALYLCASSLPEGQSYEQYFGPGTRLTVT.

The rearrangement uses TRBV7-9 and TRBJ1-5; D call uncertain. Between the trimmed V and J ends, which lost 6 bases and 7 bases, there was a span of 10 bases. CDR1 and CDR2 (germline): SEHNR, FQNEAQ (reference sequence). This CDR3 has 12 residues. CDR3 coding DNA: TGTGCCAGCAGTGGGAGGGAACAGCCCCAGCATTTT. This codes for CASSGREQPQHF.

This clonotype was detected a few times. The chain joins TRBV10-3 to TRBJ2-3, with D possibly being TRBD2 (6 bases). Germline V CDR1 and CDR2: ENHRY, SYGVKD. The CDR3 loop spans 16 amino acids. Trimming shortened V by 5 bases and J by 4 bases, and 19 bases separated the two germline ends. CDR3 region: CAISPGLRGLADTQYF. The DNA of the CDR3 is TGTGCCATCAGTCCGGGACTTAGAGGTTTAGCAGATACGCAGTATTTT.

This clonotype appeared a few times. Sequence at one end of the junction differs from germline and may be a read error. V usage is TRBV12-3 or TRBV12-4 and J usage is TRBJ2-6; D remains ambiguous. The CDR3 is 16 amino acids. The CDR3 DNA sequence: TGTGCCAGCACTTTAGGATCGGTCTCTGGGGCCAACGTCCTGACTTTC. This sequence encodes CASTLGSVSGANVLTF.

This clonotype has more than one count but fewer than ten. V usage is TRBV12-3 or TRBV12-4 and J usage is TRBJ1-2; perhaps TRBD1 as D (6 bases). The CDR3 spans 13 residues. V was shortened by 8 bases and J by 4 bases, with 14 bases between the two germline ends. The CDR3 spells CASWTGGLYGYTF. The CDR3 bases are TGTGCCAGCTGGACTGGGGGGCTCTATGGCTACACCTTC.

The CDR3 loop reads CASSKVPSGRPGGTWQYF. CDR3 in DNA: TGTGCCAGCAGCAAAGTGCCTAGCGGGAGGCCCGGGGGAACCTGGCAGTACTTC. The chain carries TRBV21-1 and TRBJ2-7; TRBD2 reflects the table's D call only, with no check against the DNA. TRBV21-1 is reported as a pseudogene. This CDR3 has 18 amino acids.

V and J are TRBV7-8 and TRBJ2-1, with TRBD2 as a possible D gene (5 bases). Germline assignment: CDR1 SGHVS and CDR2 FQNEAQ. There are 17 residues in the CDR3. Trimming shortened V by 0 bases and J by 5 bases, and 17 bases separated the two germline ends. The CDR3 region is CASSLAPGENWDNEQFF. CDR3 bases: TGTGCCAGCAGCTTAGCTCCCGGGGAAAATTGGGACAATGAGCAGTTCTTC.

V gene TRBV3-1 combines with J gene TRBJ1-4, with TRBD1 matching 8 bases. The ends lost 2 bases at V and 8 bases at J; junction bases unmatched: 19. This CDR3 has 19 residues. Germline V gives CDR1 LGHDT, CDR2 YNNKEL (reference sequence). CDR3 amino acids: CASSQFAGAPRTGGEKLFF. CDR3 DNA sequence: TGTGCCAGCAGCCAATTCGCGGGCGCCCCCCGAACAGGGGGGGAAAAACTGTTTTTT.

This sequence joins TRBV5-4 and TRBJ2-5, with 10 bases lining up with TRBD2. The CDR3 is 15 amino acids. Germline assignment: CDR1 SGHNT and CDR2 YYREEE (reference sequence). The ends lost 0 bases at V and 3 bases at J; junction bases unmatched: 2. The DNA for the CDR3 is TGTGCCAGCAGCTTGGCCCTAGCGGGGGAAGAGACCCAGTACTTC. Amino acids: CASSLALAGEETQYF.

This chain joins TRBV28 and TRBJ2-1; TRBD2 agrees at 8 bases. Looked up from germline, CDR1 is MDHEN and CDR2 is SYDVKM. Trimming at V came to 3 bases and at J to 7 bases, leaving 5 bases not matched to a gene. The CDR3 loop spans 14 amino acids. The CDR3 DNA sequence: TGTGCCAGCAGTTTGTCGCCTAGCGGGAATGAGCAGTTCTTC. This translates into CASSLSPSGNEQFF.

The chain uses TRBV20-1 and TRBJ1-2, with TRBD1 identical over 9 bases. Trimming at V came to 4 bases and at J to 6 bases, leaving 6 bases not matched to a gene. Germline lookup yields CDR1 DFQATT and CDR2 SNEGSKA (reference sequence). The length of the CDR3 is 13 residues. CDR3 amino acids: CSAIPGQGHGYTF. The DNA for the CDR3 is TGCAGTGCTATTCCGGGACAGGGTCATGGCTACACCTTC.

This clonotype was recorded many times. This chain joins TRBV7-9 and TRBJ2-7; D possibly matches TRBD1 or TRBD2 (5 bases each). CDR1 is SEHNR, CDR2 FQNEAQ, per germline (reference sequence). Trimming stripped 6 bases from V and 2 bases from J, with 14 bases between. This CDR3 has 14 residues. CDR3 protein: CASRNSEGTYEQYF. Written as DNA, the CDR3 is TGTGCCAGCAGAAACAGTGAGGGGACCTACGAGCAGTACTTC.

This clonotype was counted only a few times. This chain uses TRBV24-1 with TRBJ2-2, with D perhaps TRBD1 (5 bases). The ends were cut back, 0 bases at V and 3 bases at J, with 13 bases in the middle. This CDR3 region has 17 residues. Germline V gene lookup returns CDR1 KGHDR and CDR2 SFDVKD. DNA of the CDR3: TGTGCCACCAGTGATTTGCAACAGGACATCGACACCGGGGAGCTGTTTTTT. Residues: CATSDLQQDIDTGELFF.

The chain carries TRBV20-1 and TRBJ2-1, with 7 nucleotides matching TRBD1. The CDR3 is 13 residues long. V shed 3 bases and J 6 bases; nucleotides not matched to a gene: 5. Germline loops: CDR1 DFQATT, CDR2 SNEGSKA (reference sequence). As DNA, the CDR3 is TGCAGTGCTAGTCCTAGGGGGCTCAATGAGCAGTTCTTC. It is translated as CSASPRGLNEQFF.

This chain joins TRBV15 and TRBJ1-2, with D hard to call. Trimming removed 0 bases at V and 4 bases at J, with 6 bases between. This CDR3 has 13 residues. CDR1 is LNHNV, CDR2 YYDKDF, per germline (reference sequence). CDR3 loop: CATSRDLSYGYTF. The CDR3, as DNA: TGTGCCACCAGCAGAGATTTAAGCTATGGCTACACCTTC.

This clonotype came up a few times. The chain employs TRBV5-1 and TRBJ2-5, with 9 bases identical to TRBD1. V shed 3 bases and J 4 bases; nucleotides not matched to a gene: 7. The germline V gene encodes CDR1 SGHRS and CDR2 YFSETQ. The CDR3 sequence is 15 residues long. This CDR3 is CASSSGTGSPETQYF. The CDR3 region has the DNA TGCGCCAGCAGCTCCGGGACAGGGTCCCCAGAGACCCAGTACTTC.

V is TRBV6-1 and J is TRBJ2-7, with a weak D call TRBD1 (5 bases). V was cut by 4 bases and J by 3 bases, with 10 bases left in between. This CDR3 has 13 residues. CDR1 and CDR2 from the germline V gene are MNHNS and SASEGT. The CDR3 is CASSGGHLYEQYF. DNA of the CDR3: TGTGCCAGCAGTGGCGGACACCTCTACGAGCAGTACTTC.

This clonotype has only a few counts. The V gene is TRBV6-1, the J gene TRBJ2-1; no firm D call. Trimming took 6 bases from V and 4 from J, leaving 16 bases between them. The CDR3 has 15 amino acids. Germline CDR1 and CDR2: MNHNS and SASEGT. DNA of the CDR3: TGTGCCAGCAGACGTTCTAGTAACAGTTACAATGAGCAGTTCTTC. Translation: CASRRSSNSYNEQFF.

Notes on this clonotype: A read error is possible here, since a much larger clone lies one base away. This chain joins TRBV4-3 and TRBJ2-7; D is possibly TRBD2 (5 bases). Germline V gene lookup returns CDR1 LGHNA and CDR2 YSLEER. This CDR3 comprises 15 residues. DNA of the CDR3: TGCGCCAGCAGCCAAGGTTTCGGGATCTCCTACGAGCACTACTTC. The encoded protein is CASSQGFGISYEHYF.

The V gene is TRBV5-1, the J gene TRBJ2-7; TRBD2 might be the D (5 bases). CDR3 size: 15 residues. Germline CDR1 is SGHRS and CDR2 is YFSETQ. Trimming left V 4 bases short and J 8 bases short, with 22 bases between. This CDR3 reads CASSEGRGATTKQYF. Written as DNA, the CDR3 is TGCGCCAGCAGCGAAGGACGGGGTGCAACTACGAAGCAGTACTTC.

In regard to this clonotype: The final CDR3 position lacks the conserved phenylalanine or tryptophan, pointing to a likely read error. The chain has TRBV4-2 and TRBJ2-1; D may correspond to TRBD1 or TRBD2 (5 bases each). The CDR3 sequence is 18 residues long. Germline V gene lookup returns CDR1 LGHNA and CDR2 YNFKEQ. Between the trimmed V and J ends, which lost 4 bases and 6 bases, there was a span of 25 bases. The CDR3 region is CASSLGDVVSASTNEQFL. The CDR3 DNA reads as TGTGCCAGCAGCCTCGGGGACGTAGTTAGCGCATCTACCAATGAGCAGTTCCTC.

The chain carries TRBV7-8 and TRBJ2-1; D gene ambiguous. This CDR3 region has 12 residues. V lost 7 bases and J 8 bases, leaving 12 bases between the germline ends. Germline-derived CDR1 and CDR2 are SGHVS and FQNEAQ. The CDR3 DNA follows: TGTGCCAGCAACCAGGAAGGCCATGAGCAGTTCTTC. This translates into CASNQEGHEQFF.

This clonotype was counted only a few times. The gene calls are TRBV7-2 and TRBJ2-2; perhaps D is TRBD1 or TRBD2 (6 bases each). This CDR3 is built from 15 residues. The V gene lost 7 bases and the J gene lost 0 bases, with 12 bases spanning the gap. Germline V gene lookup returns CDR1 SGHTA and CDR2 FQGNSA. The CDR3 protein is CASNYGGTNTGELFF. For the CDR3, the DNA is TGTGCCAGCAATTACGGGGGCACGAACACCGGGGAGCTGTTTTTT.